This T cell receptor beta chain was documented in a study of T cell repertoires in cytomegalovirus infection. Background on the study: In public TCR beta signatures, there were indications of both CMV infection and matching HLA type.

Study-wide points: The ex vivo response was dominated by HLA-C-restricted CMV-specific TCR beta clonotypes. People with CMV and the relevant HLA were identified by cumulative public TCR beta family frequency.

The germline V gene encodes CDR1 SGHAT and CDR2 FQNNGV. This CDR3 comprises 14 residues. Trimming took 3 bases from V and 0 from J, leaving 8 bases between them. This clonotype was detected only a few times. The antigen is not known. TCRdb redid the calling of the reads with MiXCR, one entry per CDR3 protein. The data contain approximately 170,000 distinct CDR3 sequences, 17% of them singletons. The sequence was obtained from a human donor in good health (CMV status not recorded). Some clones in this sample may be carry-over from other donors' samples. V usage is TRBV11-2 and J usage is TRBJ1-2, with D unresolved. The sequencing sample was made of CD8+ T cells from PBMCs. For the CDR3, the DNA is TGTGCCAGCAGCTTCGCCAACGCTAACTATGGCTACACCTTC. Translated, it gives CASSFANANYGYTF. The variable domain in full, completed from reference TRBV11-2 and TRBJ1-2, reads EAGVAQSPRYKIIEKRQSVAFWCNPISGHATLYWYQQILGQGPKLLIQFQNNGVVDDSQLPKDRFSAERLKGVDSTLKIQPAKLEDSAVYLCASSFANANYGYTFGSGTRLTVV.